One T cell receptor beta chain is described in this entry. This entry is derived from a study of blood T cell repertoires in COVID-19. Clones were read by immunoSEQ multiplex PCR, and TCRdb kept only the in-frame ones, dropping some. The table includes hundreds of thousands of clones, around 88% detected once. Germline values: CDR1 SGHTA, CDR2 FQGNSA. There are 14 residues in the CDR3. Trimming removed 5 bases at V and 10 bases at J, with 18 bases between. Input material: PBMCs or T cells enriched from blood (not recorded which). The receptor was isolated from a middle-aged woman who had recovered from COVID-19. The chain is built from TRBV7-2 and TRBJ2-1, with D possibly being TRBD2 (6 bases). The CDR3 bases are TGTGCCAGCAGCCCCCCGGGACTGGAGCGGGAGCAGTTCTTC. Its protein product is CASSPPGLEREQFF.